Presented here are 19 T cell receptor beta chains from one specimen sequenced in a study of long-term antiretroviral therapy in people with HIV. Run at survey level, the immunoSEQ assay was version v3.0. The data were produced by immunoSEQ multiplex PCR, yet TCRdb's version contains in-frame clones alone and is incomplete. The sample consists of 25,000 to 35,000 clones, more than 85% of them appearing once. Sequenced here: unsorted PBMCs, sampled about 5 years before starting antiretroviral therapy. The receptors come from a man aged 50-59 years with HIV.

This sequence joins TRBV5-1 and TRBJ2-5; unclear D gene. The CDR3 contains 16 residues. CDR1 is SGHRS, CDR2 YFSETQ, per germline. Deletions cut 0 bases from V and 2 bases from J, with 14 bases between. CDR3 in amino acids: CASSLGFSGLQETQYF. CDR3 DNA sequence: TGCGCCAGCAGCTTGGGGTTTTCGGGCTTACAAGAGACCCAGTACTTC.

The V call is TRBV10-3, the J call TRBJ1-1; D remains ambiguous. Deletions cut 5 bases from V and 0 bases from J, with 22 bases between. CDR1 is ENHRY and CDR2 is SYGVKD in the germline V gene. CDR3 length equals 18 residues. For the CDR3, the DNA is TGTGCCATCAGTTTATCCTTTATGGGCCGAACCTTGAACACTGAAGCTTTCTTT. Residues: CAISLSFMGRTLNTEAFF.

This clone has just one count. The V gene is TRBV2, the J gene TRBJ2-3; TRBD1 matches 7 bases. Germline V lookup: CDR1 SNHLY, CDR2 FYNNEI. This CDR3 contains 14 residues. V shed 6 bases, J shed 5 bases, and the junction held 8 bases outside the gene matches. The CDR3 DNA reads as TGTGCCAGCAGACGGGACAGCCCGGGAGATACGCAGTATTTT. Protein sequence: CASRRDSPGDTQYF.

The genes are TRBV9 and TRBJ2-1; D tentatively fits TRBD1 or TRBD2 (5 bases each). CDR1 and CDR2 (germline): SGDLS, YYNGEE. The CDR3 consists of 14 residues. The ends were cut back, 0 bases at V and 8 bases at J, with 12 bases in the middle. DNA for the CDR3: TGTGCCAGCAGCGTAGTAGGGGAAGCGGATGAGCAGTTCTTC. Translating gives CASSVVGEADEQFF.

This clone ranks as medium-sized. Other nucleotide sequences from this sample produce the same CDR3. The chain carries TRBV25-1 and TRBJ2-7; no clear D. V was shortened by 3 bases and J by 4 bases, with 10 bases between the two germline ends. The CDR3 loop spans 13 amino acids. Germline V gives CDR1 MGHDK, CDR2 SYGVNS. The CDR3 spells CASSDSSSYEQYF. The CDR3 DNA reads TGTGCCAGCAGTGACTCCTCATCTTACGAGCAGTACTTC.

CDR3 region: CASVGRVSNTGELFF. The CDR3 DNA reads as TGTGCCAGCGTCGGTAGGGTCTCGAACACCGGGGAGCTGTTTTTT. This chain connects TRBV2 to TRBJ2-2; no clear D. The germline CDR1 and CDR2 sequences are SNHLY and FYNNEI. V gave up 8 bases and J gave up 0 bases, with 13 bases separating them. This CDR3 has 15 residues.

This clone appeared a few times. The rearrangement links TRBV27 to TRBJ2-3; tentative D call: TRBD1 (5 bases). The length of the CDR3 is 16 residues. Per germline, CDR1 MNHEY and CDR2 SMNVEV (reference sequence). Between the trimmed V and J ends, which lost 4 bases and 10 bases, there was a span of 24 bases. CDR3 residues: CASSYAVGPTAISQYF. In nucleotides, the CDR3 is TGTGCCAGCAGTTACGCGGTGGGGCCGACCGCGATCTCGCAGTATTTT.

The chain joins TRBV5-1 to TRBJ1-2; possibly TRBD1 for D (5 bases). The CDR3 is made up of 15 amino acids. Trimming took 1 base from V and 4 from J, leaving 14 bases between them. The germline gives CDR1 SGHRS, CDR2 YFSETQ. The CDR3, as DNA: TGCGCCAGCAGCTTGATAGGGACCTATGGCTATGGCTACACCTTC. It specifies CASSLIGTYGYGYTF.

The chain uses TRBV9 and TRBJ1-1, with D unresolved. The CDR3 has 15 residues. V dropped 0 bases and J dropped 0 bases, with 9 bases sitting between them. Germline loops: CDR1 SGDLS, CDR2 YYNGEE. As DNA, the CDR3 is TGTGCCAGCAGCGTAGTAGGTCGAATGAACACTGAAGCTTTCTTT. Translated, it gives CASSVVGRMNTEAFF.

The chain combines TRBV6-5 with TRBJ2-1; D gene ambiguous. The CDR3 contains 14 residues. Germline V gives CDR1 MNHEY, CDR2 SVGAGI. Trimming took off 10 bases at V and 2 bases at J, with 15 bases between the two ends. Here the CDR3 reads CATAAGSTYNEQFF. CDR3 in DNA: TGTGCCACCGCGGCAGGATCAACCTACAATGAGCAGTTCTTC.

This clone was observed a single time. The chain has TRBV14 and TRBJ1-4, with D unresolved. V was trimmed by 0 bases and J by 5 bases, leaving 25 bases between them. There are 20 residues in the CDR3. Germline V lookup: CDR1 SGHDN, CDR2 FVKESK. As DNA, the CDR3 is TGTGCCAGCAGCCAAGATTCGGTGGGAGATCCGAGGCTTCCAAATGAAAAACTGTTTTTT. Translated, it gives CASSQDSVGDPRLPNEKLFF.

The chain carries TRBV9 and TRBJ1-4, with D hard to call. The CDR3 contains 15 residues. The V gene lost 4 bases and the J gene lost 0 bases, with 10 bases spanning the gap. The V gene's germline CDR1 is SGDLS and CDR2 YYNGEE. CDR3 residues: CASSLGFATNEKLFF. The CDR3 region has the DNA TGTGCCAGCAGCCTCGGATTTGCAACTAATGAAAAACTGTTTTTT.

This clone is large. The chain combines TRBV11-3 with TRBJ2-1; TRBD1 is a possible D gene (6 bases). V was pared by 5 bases and J by 6 bases, with 11 bases between. This CDR3 is 13 amino acids long. Per the germline V gene, CDR1 is SGHNT and CDR2 is YENEEA. The CDR3 loop reads CASSPTGLNEQFF. CDR3 DNA: TGTGCCAGCAGCCCGACAGGACTCAATGAGCAGTTCTTC.

The genes are TRBV5-1 and TRBJ2-7; 7 nucleotides align to TRBD2. Germline V CDR1 and CDR2: SGHRS, YFSETQ. The V gene end was trimmed by 7 bases and the J gene end by 2 bases; junction bases not matched to a gene: 12. The CDR3 is made up of 15 amino acids. CDR3 coding DNA: TGCGCCAGCGGCGAAGGGCTAGCGGATACCTACGAGCAGTACTTC. It yields the protein CASGEGLADTYEQYF. Drawing the rest from reference TRBV5-1 and TRBJ2-7, the complete variable domain is KAGVTQTPRYLIKTRGQQVTLSCSPISGHRSVSWYQQTPGQGLQFLFEYFSETQRNKGNFPGRFSGRQFSNSRSEMNVSTLELGDSALYLCASGEGLADTYEQYFGPGTRLTVT.

This clone is a singleton in its sample. The chain uses TRBV4-3 and TRBJ1-5; no definite D call. CDR1 and CDR2 from the germline V gene are LGHNA and YSLEER. The V end was cut by 1 base, the J end by 9 bases, with 13 bases between. This CDR3 has 14 amino acids. The CDR3 is CASSQVNGRGPQHF. Here the CDR3 DNA reads TGCGCCAGCAGCCAAGTTAATGGGAGAGGGCCCCAGCATTTT.

The rearrangement uses TRBV10-3 and TRBJ2-7; the D gene could be TRBD1 or TRBD2 (6 bases each). From germline, CDR1 is ENHRY and CDR2 SYGVKD. Trimming removed 6 bases from V and 6 bases from J, with 21 bases in between. CDR3 length: 15 amino acids. In DNA, the CDR3 is TGTGCCATCAGGAATCTCCTCGGGACGGGGGCCGAGCAGTACTTC. Its translation is CAIRNLLGTGAEQYF.

This chain uses TRBV7-2 with TRBJ2-3; 11 bases line up with TRBD2. The CDR3 extends over 18 amino acids. The junction had 8 bases not matched to a gene; V was cut back by 0 bases and J by 3 bases. The V gene's germline CDR1 is SGHTA and CDR2 FQGNSA. The CDR3 nucleotides are TGTGCCAGCAGCTTAGCGGTCCAACTAGCGGGAGTAACAGATACGCAGTATTTT. It encodes CASSLAVQLAGVTDTQYF. Using reference TRBV7-2 and TRBJ2-3 for the parts outside the CDR3, the full variable domain is GAGVSQSPSNKVTEKGKDVELRCDPISGHTALYWYRQSLGQGLEFLIYFQGNSAPDKSGLPSDRFSAERTGGSVSTLTIQRTQQEDSAVYLCASSLAVQLAGVTDTQYFGPGTRLTVL.

This clone was seen only once. This rearrangement joins TRBV19 to TRBJ1-1; possibly TRBD1 for D (5 bases). V dropped 6 bases and J dropped 4 bases, with 24 bases sitting between them. Germline V gene data show CDR1 as LNHDA and CDR2 as SQIVND (reference sequence). CDR3 length equals 17 residues. DNA for the CDR3: TGTGCCAGTAGGCCCAGGGTGGGCGACATTGTCACCACTGAAGCTTTCTTT. The encoded protein is CASRPRVGDIVTTEAFF.

V usage is TRBV2 and J usage is TRBJ2-1; 9 bases agree with TRBD2. From germline, CDR1 is SNHLY and CDR2 FYNNEI. The CDR3 contains 14 residues. J was trimmed by 9 bases and V by 3 bases; bases with no gene match: 6. The CDR3 DNA reads TGTGCCAGCAGTGATAGGACTAGCGCTAGTGAGCAGTTCTTC. Translating gives CASSDRTSASEQFF.